This T cell receptor beta chain originates from a study of cytomegalovirus exposure and HLA in healthy donors. Overall study: Falling in the Caucasian-associated ancestry cluster were about four fifths of some 400 genotyped donors.

Germline V gene lookup returns CDR1 LGHNA and CDR2 YSLEER. V was pared by 0 bases and J by 10 bases, with 10 bases between. This CDR3 has 13 residues. Primers for the PCR totalled 60 Vbeta and 13 Jbeta. Sequenced by immunoSEQ multiplex PCR; TCRdb stores in-frame clones only, minus some. The sample carries 120,000 or so clones, roughly 80% recorded once. Study-level results: For TCR beta chains, V- and J-gene trimming was later linked to a missense DCLRE1C variant. Further analysis was carried out later, and it showed several of the most significant clusters appearing linked to common viral pathogens.

Remarks on this clone: Its antigen is unidentified.

Sequencing was carried out using PBMCs. This receptor was identified in a woman in her forties or fifties in good health and CMV-seronegative. The chain couples TRBV4-3 to TRBJ2-1; D might be TRBD2 (6 bases). The CDR3 is CASSQDGAGEQFF. CDR3 nucleotide sequence: TGCGCCAGCAGCCAAGATGGGGCGGGAGAGCAGTTCTTC.